This T cell receptor (beta chain) was sequenced for a study of patients and donors after allogeneic stem cell transplantation. TCRdb processed the RT-PCR reads anew with MiXCR; each CDR3 protein has one entry. This table holds hundreds of thousands of distinct CDR3 sequences, roughly 38% found once. Deletions cut 5 bases from V and 1 base from J, with 9 bases between. Germline V gene lookup returns CDR1 PRHDT and CDR2 FYEKMQ (reference sequence). This CDR3 contains 15 residues. The sequence was collected from a human donor who was either an allogeneic HSCT recipient or a stem cell or donor lymphocyte infusion donor (not recorded which). It is not recorded whose cells these are; they may come from a transplant donor. The sample consisted of blood, either unsorted or a sorted T cell fraction (not recorded which). The V call is TRBV13, the J call TRBJ1-6; the D is unclear. The CDR3 reads CASSRSFSYNSPLHF. The CDR3 DNA sequence: TGTGCCAGCAGCCGAAGTTTTTCCTATAATTCACCCCTCCACTTT.